This TCR beta chain was documented in a study of T cell responses to AZD1222 COVID-19 vaccine. Data came from immunoSEQ multiplex PCR; TCRdb stores just in-frame clones and leaves some out. The sample includes around 99,000 clones, about 85% seen only once; the top ten take 4.5% to 5.5%. Study-wide results and limits: Spike-specific TCRs gained breadth and depth after people received two AZD1222 doses. No repertoire was sampled before or during the peak T cell response, only after it.

Comment on this clone: No antigen is known for it.

The CDR3 loop spans 13 amino acids. Looked up from germline, CDR1 is SGHVS and CDR2 is FNYEAQ. V lost 0 bases and J 5 bases, leaving 8 bases between the germline ends. This receptor was identified in an adult who received the AZD1222 COVID-19 vaccine. The chain carries TRBV7-6 and TRBJ2-7, with a tentative D call TRBD2 (5 bases). The starting material was peripheral blood, obtained 28 days after the second AZD1222 dose. The DNA of the CDR3 is TGTGCCAGCAGCTTAGCTGAGGGTAACGAGCAGTACTTC. Amino acids: CASSLAEGNEQYF.